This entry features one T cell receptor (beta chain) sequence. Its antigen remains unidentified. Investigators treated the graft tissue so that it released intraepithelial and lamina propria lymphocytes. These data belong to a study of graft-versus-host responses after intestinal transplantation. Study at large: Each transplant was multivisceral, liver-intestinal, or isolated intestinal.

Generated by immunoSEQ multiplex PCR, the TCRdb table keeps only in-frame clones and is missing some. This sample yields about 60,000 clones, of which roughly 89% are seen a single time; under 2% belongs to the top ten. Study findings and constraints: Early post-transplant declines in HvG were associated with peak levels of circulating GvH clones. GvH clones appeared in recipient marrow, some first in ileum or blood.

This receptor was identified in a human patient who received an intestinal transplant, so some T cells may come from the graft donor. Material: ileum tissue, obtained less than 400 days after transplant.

As DNA, the CDR3 is TGTGCCAGCAGCTTATTGACAGGGCTCAAAACCGTCTATGGCTACACCTTC. It encodes CASSLLTGLKTVYGYTF. The chain couples TRBV11-2 to TRBJ1-2, with 7 nucleotides matching TRBD1. Trimming removed 2 bases from V and 4 bases from J; junction bases left unmatched: 13. CDR3 size: 17 residues. CDR1 is SGHAT, CDR2 FQNNGV, per germline.